A single sample is the source of the 17 T cell receptor beta chains below, sequenced in a study of T-cell reconstitution after alpha-beta-depleted transplantation in children. Molecular barcoding with unique molecular identifiers was used for the TCRbeta library. TCRdb re-analysed the PCR reads in MiXCR, keeping a single row per CDR3 protein. The sample contains about 460,000 distinct CDR3 sequences, around 10% of which appear only once. The specimen was PBMCs, mostly from graft donor cells, collected 180 days after TCRalphabeta/CD19-depleted stem cell transplant. The receptors were sampled from a female patient between 2 and 10 years old who had a stem cell transplant for aplastic anemia, so the T cells may come from the graft donor.

The chain is built from TRBV7-2 and TRBJ2-3; D is unclear. V lost 3 bases to trimming and J lost 6 bases, with 22 bases between them. Germline V gives CDR1 SGHTA, CDR2 FQGNSA. CDR3 length equals 17 residues. The CDR3 DNA reads TGTGCCAGCAGCTTCCGGATAGGATTGGGTATATTCGATACGCAGTATTTT. It yields the protein CASSFRIGLGIFDTQYF. The full variable domain, rest sourced from reference TRBV7-2 and TRBJ2-3, is GAGVSQSPSNKVTEKGKDVELRCDPISGHTALYWYRQSLGQGLEFLIYFQGNSAPDKSGLPSDRFSAERTGGSVSTLTIQRTQQEDSAVYLCASSFRIGLGIFDTQYFGPGTRLTVL.

This clonotype was recorded at least ten times. The CDR3 loop reads CASSWPRDITEAFF. The CDR3 nucleotides are TGTGCCAGCAGTTGGCCAAGGGATATCACTGAAGCTTTCTTT. V usage is TRBV28 and J usage is TRBJ1-1, with unresolved D. Germline values: CDR1 MDHEN, CDR2 SYDVKM. This CDR3 is 14 amino acids long. Trimming removed 4 bases at V and 4 bases at J, with 13 bases between.

This clonotype was detected many times. The chain links TRBV6-6 to TRBJ2-2; no firm D call. The V end lost 2 bases, the J end lost 5 bases, and 3 bases lay between the germline ends. Germline V gene lookup returns CDR1 MNHNY and CDR2 SVGAGI (reference sequence). The CDR3 runs 12 residues. This chain's CDR3 is CASSYGTGELFF. CDR3 in DNA: TGTGCCAGCAGTTACGGGACCGGGGAGCTGTTTTTT.

The rearrangement links TRBV15 to TRBJ1-2; no reliable D call. V was trimmed by 0 bases and J by 8 bases, leaving 13 bases between them. Germline assignment: CDR1 LNHNV and CDR2 YYDKDF (reference sequence). This CDR3 is 14 amino acids long. The CDR3 is CATSRDEGVTGYTF. The CDR3 nucleotides read TGTGCCACCAGCAGAGATGAGGGAGTGACGGGCTACACCTTC.

The chain is built from TRBV18 and TRBJ2-1; 10 bases line up with TRBD2. The V gene's germline CDR1 is KGHSH and CDR2 LQKENI. The CDR3 totals 16 residues. V was pared by 4 bases and J by 3 bases, with 6 bases of the junction left unmatched. DNA for the CDR3: TGTGCCAGCTCACTGCTAGCGGGAGAGGGCTACAATGAGCAGTTCTTC. This gives the protein CASSLLAGEGYNEQFF.

This clonotype was seen a handful of times. V gene TRBV15 combines with J gene TRBJ1-6, with D possibly being TRBD1 (6 bases). The CDR3 loop spans 15 amino acids. Germline V gene lookup returns CDR1 LNHNV and CDR2 YYDKDF (reference sequence). V lost 1 base to trimming and J lost 10 bases, with 14 bases between them. The CDR3 region is CATSRGGAGESPLHF. The CDR3 nucleotides are TGTGCCACCAGCAGAGGAGGCGCAGGGGAGTCACCCCTCCACTTT. The full variable domain, rest sourced from reference TRBV15 and TRBJ1-6, is DAMVIQNPRYQVTQFGKPVTLSCSQTLNHNVMYWYQQKSSQAPKLLFHYYDKDFNNEADTPDNFQSRRPNTSFCFLDIRSPGLGDTAMYLCATSRGGAGESPLHFGNGTRLTVT.

The chain uses TRBV5-1 and TRBJ2-5, with 9 positions matching TRBD1. There are 14 residues in the CDR3. Losses at the gene ends were 8 bases for V and 5 bases for J; bases not matched to a gene: 10. Germline values: CDR1 SGHRS, CDR2 YFSETQ. CDR3 nucleotide sequence: TGCGCCAGTACAATCGACAGGGGGGGGGAGACCCAGTACTTC. Its protein is CASTIDRGGETQYF.

This clonotype has more than one count but fewer than ten. The chain links TRBV12-3 or TRBV12-4 to TRBJ2-4; 8 positions match TRBD1. The CDR3 contains 14 residues. With V trimmed by 6 bases and J by 6 bases, 7 bases remained unmatched. Written as DNA, the CDR3 is TGTGCCAGCAGGACCGACAGGGGAGGAAACATTCAGTACTTC. It codes for CASRTDRGGNIQYF.

This clonotype showed up just a few times. The DNA of the CDR3 is TGTGCCAGCTCACCAGTAACCGGGGAGCTGTTTTTT. This sequence encodes CASSPVTGELFF. The chain combines TRBV18 with TRBJ2-2; no clear D gene. The CDR3 sequence is 12 residues long. Germline V lookup: CDR1 KGHSH, CDR2 LQKENI. V was cut by 2 bases and J by 5 bases, with 3 bases left in between.

This clonotype was seen at least ten times. This sequence joins TRBV7-2 and TRBJ2-5; 11 bases are a match to TRBD2. Germline V gene lookup returns CDR1 SGHTA and CDR2 FQGNSA. CDR3 length: 16 residues. The junction had 6 bases not matched to a gene; V was cut back by 2 bases and J by 4 bases. The CDR3 region has the DNA TGTGCCAGCAGCTTATTTACTAGCGGGAGTGGAGAGACCCAGTACTTC. Protein sequence: CASSLFTSGSGETQYF.

The chain couples TRBV5-1 to TRBJ2-1; 8 bases align to TRBD1. With V trimmed by 4 bases and J by 3 bases, 6 bases remained unmatched. Germline V CDR1 and CDR2: SGHRS, YFSETQ. The CDR3 contains 15 residues. The CDR3 here is CASSPGQGNYNEQFF. The CDR3 nucleotides read TGCGCCAGCAGCCCCGGACAGGGAAACTACAATGAGCAGTTCTTC.

The chain carries TRBV7-2 and TRBJ2-2; 8 nucleotides align to TRBD1. Unmatched junction bases numbered 13, after V lost 11 bases and J lost 2 bases. This CDR3 is 16 amino acids long. Germline values: CDR1 SGHTA, CDR2 FQGNSA. As DNA, the CDR3 is TGTGCCGACAGACCGCAGGGGGCGCCCAACACCGGGGAGCTGTTTTTT. This translates into CADRPQGAPNTGELFF. The full variable domain, with the rest looked up from reference TRBV7-2 and TRBJ2-2, is GAGVSQSPSNKVTEKGKDVELRCDPISGHTALYWYRQSLGQGLEFLIYFQGNSAPDKSGLPSDRFSAERTGGSVSTLTIQRTQQEDSAVYLCADRPQGAPNTGELFFGEGSRLTVL.

Only a few counts were recorded for this clonotype. The V gene is TRBV7-8, the J gene TRBJ2-7, with D possibly TRBD2 on 5 matching bases. The CDR3 loop spans 14 amino acids. V was trimmed by 1 base and J by 3 bases, leaving 10 bases between them. In germline, CDR1 is SGHVS, CDR2 FQNEAQ. CDR3 protein: CASSLDLGSYEQYF. The CDR3 bases are TGTGCCAGCAGCTTAGATTTAGGGAGCTACGAGCAGTACTTC.

J is TRBJ2-7 and V is TRBV5-1, with 10 bases lining up with TRBD1. This CDR3 contains 16 residues. Per the germline V gene, CDR1 is SGHRS and CDR2 is YFSETQ. V lost 1 base and J lost 3; bases outside the gene matches: 7. The CDR3 protein is CASSLISGDRGYEQYF. CDR3 DNA: TGCGCCAGCAGCTTGATCTCTGGGGACAGGGGCTACGAGCAGTACTTC.

This clonotype was observed many times. The chain uses TRBV5-1 and TRBJ1-1; TRBD1 aligns across 9 bases. V dropped 5 bases and J dropped 4; count of bases not matched to a gene: 15. This CDR3 region has 17 residues. Germline V gene lookup returns CDR1 SGHRS and CDR2 YFSETQ. The CDR3 DNA sequence: TGCGCCAGCAGAATTACAGGGGGCGCGGTTCAAGGCACTGAAGCTTTCTTT. Amino acids: CASRITGGAVQGTEAFF. Full variable domain (outside the CDR3, taken from reference TRBV5-1 and TRBJ1-1): KAGVTQTPRYLIKTRGQQVTLSCSPISGHRSVSWYQQTPGQGLQFLFEYFSETQRNKGNFPGRFSGRQFSNSRSEMNVSTLELGDSALYLCASRITGGAVQGTEAFFGQGTRLTVV.

This chain links TRBV11-2 with TRBJ2-1; 13 bases are a match to TRBD2. Trimming removed 6 bases from V and 8 bases from J; junction bases left unmatched: 4. The CDR3 spans 14 residues. The germline gives CDR1 SGHAT, CDR2 FQNNGV. Here the CDR3 DNA reads TGTGCCAGCAGTCCGGGACTAGCGGGATATGAGCAGTTCTTC. Protein: CASSPGLAGYEQFF.

This rearrangement joins TRBV11-2 to TRBJ2-3; D may be TRBD2 (6 bases). Trimming removed 0 bases at V and 1 base at J, with 8 bases between. This CDR3 contains 15 residues. Germline loops: CDR1 SGHAT, CDR2 FQNNGV. CDR3 region: CASSLDGSGTDTQYF. The CDR3 coding sequence is TGTGCCAGCAGCTTAGACGGGAGCGGCACAGATACGCAGTATTTT.